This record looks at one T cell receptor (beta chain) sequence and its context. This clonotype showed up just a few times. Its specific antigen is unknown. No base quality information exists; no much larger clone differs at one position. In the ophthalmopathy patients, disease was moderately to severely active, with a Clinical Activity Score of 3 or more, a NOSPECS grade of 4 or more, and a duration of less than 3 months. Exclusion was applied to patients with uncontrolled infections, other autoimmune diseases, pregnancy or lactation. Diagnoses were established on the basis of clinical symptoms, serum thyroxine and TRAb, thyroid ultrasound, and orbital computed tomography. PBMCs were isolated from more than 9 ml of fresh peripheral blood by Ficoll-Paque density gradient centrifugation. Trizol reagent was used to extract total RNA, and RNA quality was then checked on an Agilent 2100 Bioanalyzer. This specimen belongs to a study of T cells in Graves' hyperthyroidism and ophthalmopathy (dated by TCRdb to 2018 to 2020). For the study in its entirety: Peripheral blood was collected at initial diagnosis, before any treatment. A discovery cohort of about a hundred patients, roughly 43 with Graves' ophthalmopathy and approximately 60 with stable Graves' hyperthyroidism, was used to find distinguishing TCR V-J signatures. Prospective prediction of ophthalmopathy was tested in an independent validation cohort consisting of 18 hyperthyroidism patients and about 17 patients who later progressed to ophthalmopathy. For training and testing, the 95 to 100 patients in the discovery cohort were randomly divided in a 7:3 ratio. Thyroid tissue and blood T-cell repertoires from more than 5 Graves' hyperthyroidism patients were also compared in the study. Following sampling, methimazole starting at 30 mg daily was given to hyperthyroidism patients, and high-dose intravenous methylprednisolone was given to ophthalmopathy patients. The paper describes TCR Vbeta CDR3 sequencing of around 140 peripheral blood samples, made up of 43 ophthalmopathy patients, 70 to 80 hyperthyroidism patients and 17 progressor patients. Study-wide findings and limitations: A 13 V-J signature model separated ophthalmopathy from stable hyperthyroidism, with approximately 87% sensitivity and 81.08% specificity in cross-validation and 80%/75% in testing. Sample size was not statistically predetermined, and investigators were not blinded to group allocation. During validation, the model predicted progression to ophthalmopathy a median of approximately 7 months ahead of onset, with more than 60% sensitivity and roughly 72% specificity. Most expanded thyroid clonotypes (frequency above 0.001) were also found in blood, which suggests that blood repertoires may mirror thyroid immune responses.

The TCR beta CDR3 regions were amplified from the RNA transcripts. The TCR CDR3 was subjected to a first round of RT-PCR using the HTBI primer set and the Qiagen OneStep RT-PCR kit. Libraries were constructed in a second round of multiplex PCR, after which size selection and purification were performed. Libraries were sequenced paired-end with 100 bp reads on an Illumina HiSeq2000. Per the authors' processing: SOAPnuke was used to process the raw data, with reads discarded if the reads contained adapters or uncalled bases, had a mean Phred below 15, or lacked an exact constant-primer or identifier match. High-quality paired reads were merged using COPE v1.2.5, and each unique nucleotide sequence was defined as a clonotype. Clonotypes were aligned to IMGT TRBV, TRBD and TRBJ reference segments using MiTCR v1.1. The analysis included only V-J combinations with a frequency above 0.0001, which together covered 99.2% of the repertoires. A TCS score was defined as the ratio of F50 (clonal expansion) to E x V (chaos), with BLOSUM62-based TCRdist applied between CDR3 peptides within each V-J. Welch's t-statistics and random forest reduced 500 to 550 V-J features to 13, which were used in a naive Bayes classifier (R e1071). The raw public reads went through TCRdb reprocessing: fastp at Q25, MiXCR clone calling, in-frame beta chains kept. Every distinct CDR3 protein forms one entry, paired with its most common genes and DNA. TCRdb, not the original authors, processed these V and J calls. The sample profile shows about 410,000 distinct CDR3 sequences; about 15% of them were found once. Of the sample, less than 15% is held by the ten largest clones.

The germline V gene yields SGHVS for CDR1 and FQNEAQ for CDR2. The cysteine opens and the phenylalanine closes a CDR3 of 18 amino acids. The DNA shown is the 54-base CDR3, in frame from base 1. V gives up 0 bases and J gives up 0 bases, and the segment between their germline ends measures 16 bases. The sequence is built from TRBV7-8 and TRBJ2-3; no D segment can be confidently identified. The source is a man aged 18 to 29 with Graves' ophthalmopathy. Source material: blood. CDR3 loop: CASSLANTLLPSTDTQYF. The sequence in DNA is TGTGCCAGCAGCTTAGCCAATACACTGCTCCCTAGCACAGATACGCAGTATTTT.